This is a list of T cell receptor beta chains from one sample in a study of human T cells and chemical hapten exposure. TCRdb processed the RACE reads anew with MiXCR; each CDR3 protein has one entry. The sample yields about 71,000 distinct CDR3 sequences, about 9.1% seen once. Sequenced material: whole blood, taken in connection with sensitization to the hapten diphenylcyclopropenone (DPC). All receptors come from a woman aged 40 to 55 with alopecia areata. Some clones in this sample may be carry-over from other donors' samples. Each CDR3 is given with its conserved first and last residue. A D gene is named only where the DNA matches it firmly. Not all rows give a size; the values are once, few, many and, for expanded clones, a class.

clone size	D gene	J gene	V gene	CDR3 DNA	CDR3 protein
many	TRBD2	TRBJ2-1	TRBV14	TGTGCCAGCAGCCAGCCTAGCGGCAATGAGCAGTTCTTC	CASSQPSGNEQFF
-	TRBD1	TRBJ2-7	TRBV11-2	TGTGCCAGCAACTGGACAGGGTCCTACGAGCAGTACTTC	CASNWTGSYEQYF
many	-	TRBJ2-3	TRBV4-2	TGTGCCAGCAGCCAATCTAGGACAGATACGCAGTATTTT	CASSQSRTDTQYF
many	-	TRBJ1-6	TRBV27	TGTGCCAGCAGTTTAGGGCGGCACAATAATTCACCCCTCCACTTT	CASSLGRHNNSPLHF
many	-	TRBJ2-7	TRBV6-2/TRBV6-3	TGTGCCAGCAGTTATCCGCATCGAAGCTCCTACGAGCAGTACTTC	CASSYPHRSSYEQYF
many	-	TRBJ2-3	TRBV7-2	TGTGCCAGCAGCTGGGTTAGGGGGGATACGCAGTATTTT	CASSWVRGDTQYF
few	-	TRBJ2-2	TRBV11-2	TGTGCCAGCAGCTCTATCGGGGCTAACACCGGGGAGCTGTTTTTT	CASSSIGANTGELFF
many	-	TRBJ2-7	TRBV4-2	TGTGCCAGCAGCCAAGGGACGCTAGAGCAGTACTTC	CASSQGTLEQYF
-	-	TRBJ2-1	TRBV7-2	TGTGCCAGCCGGAGGGCTATCACCTCCTACAATGAGCAGTTCTTC	CASRRAITSYNEQFF
-	TRBD1	TRBJ1-6	TRBV27	TGTGCCAGCAGTTTAACAGGGGGATCACCCCTCCACTTT	CASSLTGGSPLHF
many	-	TRBJ1-3	TRBV3-1	TGTGCCAGCAGCCCTCCCCCCAGGGTATCTGGAAACACCATATATTTT	CASSPPPRVSGNTIYF
many	TRBD2	TRBJ2-1	TRBV5-1	TGCGCCAGCAGCTTGCCTAGCGGGGCCCACAATGAGCAGTTCTTC	CASSLPSGAHNEQFF
-	TRBD1	TRBJ2-3	TRBV7-2	TGTGCCAGCAGCCCTGACAGGGGTGCAGGCACAGATACGCAGTATTTT	CASSPDRGAGTDTQYF
few	-	TRBJ2-3	TRBV9	TGTGCCAGCAGCGTAGAAGGGCAGGTTGGAGCCAGCACAGATACGCAGTATTTT	CASSVEGQVGASTDTQYF
many	-	TRBJ2-1	TRBV19	TGTGCCAGTAGTATAGATATCCCCCACGGGGAATACAACAATGAGCAGTTCTTC	CASSIDIPHGEYNNEQFF
-	-	TRBJ1-5	TRBV11-2	TGTGCCAGCAGCCAGGAGGAAAATCAGCCCCAGCATTTT	CASSQEENQPQHF
-	-	TRBJ1-1	TRBV30	TGTGCCTGGAGTGTTTGGGCGCCGGGAACTGAAGCTTTCTTT	CAWSVWAPGTEAFF
many	-	TRBJ2-1	TRBV7-9	TGTGCCAGCAGCTTAGTGAGCGCGAGCTCCTACAATGAGCAGTTCTTC	CASSLVSASSYNEQFF
many	TRBD1	TRBJ2-1	TRBV5-4	TGTGCCAGCAGCCTACCCGGGACAGGGCGGGGTGAGCAGTTCTTC	CASSLPGTGRGEQFF
few	TRBD1	TRBJ2-3	TRBV5-1	TGCGCCAGCAGCGTGACAGGGAAGGATACGCAGTATTTT	CASSVTGKDTQYF
few	TRBD2	TRBJ2-7	TRBV27	TGTGCCAGCAGATTAGCTGGGGGGGATGAGCAGTACTTC	CASRLAGGDEQYF
many	TRBD2	TRBJ2-3	TRBV24-1	TGTGCCGCCACGCGGGGGGGCACAGATACGCAGTATTTT	CAATRGGTDTQYF
many	TRBD1	TRBJ2-7	TRBV18	TGTGCCAGCTCACCGGGGACAGGCAGAACCTACGAGCAGTACTTC	CASSPGTGRTYEQYF
-	-	TRBJ2-7	TRBV30	TGTGCCTGGAAGGGCACCTACGAGCAGTACTTC	CAWKGTYEQYF
many	TRBD1	TRBJ2-2	TRBV29-1	TGCAGCGCCACCGGGGACAGCGGCGGGGAGCTGTTTTTT	CSATGDSGGELFF
-	-	TRBJ1-2	TRBV4-3	TGCGCCAGCAGCCAAGATCGGTTGAGAAGCCTGAATGGCTACACCTTC	CASSQDRLRSLNGYTF
many	-	TRBJ1-1	TRBV4-3	TGCGCCAGCAGCCAAGATAACGACATGTCCACTGAAGCTTTCTTT	CASSQDNDMSTEAFF
many	-	TRBJ1-5	TRBV6-1	TGTGCCAGCAGTGCGTACACCTCGAGGCATTTT	CASSAYTSRHF
few	-	TRBJ2-7	TRBV28	TGTGCCAGCAGTTCGCCCGGGCCTCCGTACGAGCAGTACTTC	CASSSPGPPYEQYF
many	-	TRBJ1-2	TRBV7-9	TGTGCCAGCAGCTTAAGTAGCCTGCGGGGCTATGGCTACACCTTC	CASSLSSLRGYGYTF
few	-	TRBJ1-6	TRBV5-1	TGCGCCAGCAGCGTCAACGCCGAGAATTCACCCCTCCACTTT	CASSVNAENSPLHF
many	TRBD2	TRBJ2-1	TRBV20-1	TGCAGCAGCGGGGACCTCTACAATGAGCAGTTCTTC	CSSGDLYNEQFF
many	-	TRBJ1-6	TRBV28	TGTGCCAGCTCGGTCTTGGATAATTCACCCCTCCACTTT	CASSVLDNSPLHF
-	-	TRBJ1-5	TRBV12-3/TRBV12-4	TGTGCCAGCAGTTCTCCCTCGGGGGGTAATCAGCCCCAGCATTTT	CASSSPSGGNQPQHF
many	TRBD1	TRBJ1-6	TRBV6-2/TRBV6-3	TGTGCCAGCGGGACAGCTTCACCCCTCCACTTT	CASGTASPLHF
many	-	TRBJ2-3	TRBV28	TGTGCCAGCACTCCCGGGGCAGATACGCAGTATTTT	CASTPGADTQYF
many	-	TRBJ2-7	TRBV27	TGTGCCAGCAGTTTAGGGGGAGGCAGCCGCAGCTCCTACGAGCAGTACTTC	CASSLGGGSRSSYEQYF
many	-	TRBJ2-7	TRBV7-6	TGTGCCAGCAGCCCCGCAGGGGTGGGGTCCTACGAGCAGTACTTC	CASSPAGVGSYEQYF
many	TRBD2	TRBJ2-1	TRBV10-2	TGCGCCAGCTGGACTAGCGGGGGGCGCGATGAGCAGTTCTTC	CASWTSGGRDEQFF
many	-	TRBJ2-7	TRBV7-2	TGTGCCAGCAGCTTACCGGGGCCAACCTACGAGCAGTACTTC	CASSLPGPTYEQYF
few	TRBD2	TRBJ2-3	TRBV7-2	TGTGCCAGCAGCTTTGCTAGCGGGGCCGGGGACACAGATACGCAGTATTTT	CASSFASGAGDTDTQYF
many	TRBD2	TRBJ2-5	TRBV7-9	TGTGCCAGCAGTTACGGGGGGGTGGAGACCCAGTACTTC	CASSYGGVETQYF
few	-	TRBJ1-3	TRBV7-2	TGTGCCAGCAGCGCCGACAGTAGCTCTGGAAACACCATATATTTT	CASSADSSSGNTIYF
many	-	TRBJ1-5	TRBV18	TGTGCCAGCTCACCAGGGCAAGACCAGCCCCAGCATTTT	CASSPGQDQPQHF
-	TRBD2	TRBJ2-7	TRBV7-2	TGTGCCAGCAGCTCGTTAGCGGGGGGGCCCTACGAGCAGTACTTC	CASSSLAGGPYEQYF
many	TRBD2	TRBJ2-1	TRBV20-1	TGCAGTGCGAGAACTAGCGGAGAGCAGTTCTTC	CSARTSGEQFF
many	-	TRBJ2-1	TRBV12-3/TRBV12-4	TGTGCCAGCAGGGGGACACACTACAATGAGCAGTTCTTC	CASRGTHYNEQFF
many	-	TRBJ2-3	TRBV6-1	TGTGCCACCCGGACTCAACACACAGATACGCAGTATTTT	CATRTQHTDTQYF
few	TRBD1	TRBJ1-5	TRBV5-5	TGTGCCAGCAGGTTAGGGGGCGAAGATCAGCCCCAGCATTTT	CASRLGGEDQPQHF
-	-	TRBJ2-1	TRBV5-4	TGTGCCAGCAGCCAGGGTTTGGGGCCTCCTGTCGTTGAGCAGTTCTTC	CASSQGLGPPVVEQFF
many	TRBD2	TRBJ2-1	TRBV24-1	TGTGCCACCGTCGGGACTAACTACAATGAGCAGTTCTTC	CATVGTNYNEQFF
-	-	TRBJ2-5	TRBV7-2	TGTGCCAGCAGCTTAGCGAACAGGGTAGAGACCCAGTACTTC	CASSLANRVETQYF
few	-	TRBJ2-7	TRBV4-3	TGCGCCAGCAGCCAAGGGCTGAGCTCCTACGAGCAGTACTTC	CASSQGLSSYEQYF